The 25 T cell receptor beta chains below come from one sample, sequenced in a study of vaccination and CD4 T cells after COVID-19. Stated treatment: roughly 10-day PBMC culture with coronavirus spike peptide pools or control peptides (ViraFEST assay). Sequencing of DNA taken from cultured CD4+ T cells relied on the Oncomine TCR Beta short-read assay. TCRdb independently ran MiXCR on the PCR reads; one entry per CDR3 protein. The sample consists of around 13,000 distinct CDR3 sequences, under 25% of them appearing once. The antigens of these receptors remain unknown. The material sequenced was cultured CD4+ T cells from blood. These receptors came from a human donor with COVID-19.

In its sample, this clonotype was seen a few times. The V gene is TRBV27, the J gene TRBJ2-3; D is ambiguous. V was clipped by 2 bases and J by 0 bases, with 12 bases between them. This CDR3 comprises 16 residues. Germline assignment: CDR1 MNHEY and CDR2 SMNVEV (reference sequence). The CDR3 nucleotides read TGTGCCAGCAGTTTAAGACCGGTGATAAGCACAGATACGCAGTATTTT. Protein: CASSLRPVISTDTQYF.

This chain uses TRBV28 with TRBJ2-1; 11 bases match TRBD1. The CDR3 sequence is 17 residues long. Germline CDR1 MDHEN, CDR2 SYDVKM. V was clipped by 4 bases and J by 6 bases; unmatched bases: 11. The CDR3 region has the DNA TGTGCCAGCAGTTCAACGTCCTCGGACAGGGGGCGCAATGAGCAGTTCTTC. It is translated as CASSSTSSDRGRNEQFF.

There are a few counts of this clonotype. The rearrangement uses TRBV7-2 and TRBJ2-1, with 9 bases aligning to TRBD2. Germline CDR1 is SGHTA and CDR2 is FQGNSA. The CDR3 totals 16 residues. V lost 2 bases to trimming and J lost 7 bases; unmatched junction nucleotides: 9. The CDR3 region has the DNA TGTGCCAGCAGCTTAAGGGGGCGGGGGGGCCAAAATGAGCAGTTCTTC. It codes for CASSLRGRGGQNEQFF.

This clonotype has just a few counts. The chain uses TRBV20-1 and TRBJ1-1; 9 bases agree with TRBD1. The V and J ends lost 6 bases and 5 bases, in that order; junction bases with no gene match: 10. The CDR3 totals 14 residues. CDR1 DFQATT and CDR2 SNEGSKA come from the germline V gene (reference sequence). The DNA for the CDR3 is TGCAGTGCGGTACAGGGGGCAAGTAGGACTGAAGCTTTCTTT. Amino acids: CSAVQGASRTEAFF.

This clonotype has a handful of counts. CDR3 sequence: CASRDRGLSSYEQYF. DNA of the CDR3: TGTGCCAGCAGAGACAGGGGCCTAAGCTCCTACGAGCAGTACTTC. The chain uses TRBV2 and TRBJ2-7; 8 bases agree with TRBD1. J was trimmed by 0 bases and V by 6 bases; bases with no gene match: 7. The CDR3 consists of 15 residues. CDR1 and CDR2 (germline): SNHLY, FYNNEI.

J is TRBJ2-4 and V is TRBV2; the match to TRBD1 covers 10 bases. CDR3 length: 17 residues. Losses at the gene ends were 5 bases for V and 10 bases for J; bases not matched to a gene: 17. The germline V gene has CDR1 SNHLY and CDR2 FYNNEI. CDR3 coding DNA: TGTGCCAGCAGTCCTATGACAGGGGGCGCCAAGACGAGTATTCAGTACTTC. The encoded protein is CASSPMTGGAKTSIQYF.

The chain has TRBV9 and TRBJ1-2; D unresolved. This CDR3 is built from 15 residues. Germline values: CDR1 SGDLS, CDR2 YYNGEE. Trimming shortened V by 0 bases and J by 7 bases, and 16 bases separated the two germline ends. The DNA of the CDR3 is TGTGCCAGCAGCGTAGAAGCGGCAGGACGGAGTGGCTACACCTTC. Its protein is CASSVEAAGRSGYTF.

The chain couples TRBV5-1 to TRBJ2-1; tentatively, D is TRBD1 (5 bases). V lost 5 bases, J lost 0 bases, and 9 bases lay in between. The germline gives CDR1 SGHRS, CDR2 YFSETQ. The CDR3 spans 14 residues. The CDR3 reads CASRDSSSYNEQFF. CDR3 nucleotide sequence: TGCGCCAGCAGAGACAGTTCCTCCTACAATGAGCAGTTCTTC. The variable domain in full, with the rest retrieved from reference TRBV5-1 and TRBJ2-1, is KAGVTQTPRYLIKTRGQQVTLSCSPISGHRSVSWYQQTPGQGLQFLFEYFSETQRNKGNFPGRFSGRQFSNSRSEMNVSTLELGDSALYLCASRDSSSYNEQFFGPGTRLTVL.

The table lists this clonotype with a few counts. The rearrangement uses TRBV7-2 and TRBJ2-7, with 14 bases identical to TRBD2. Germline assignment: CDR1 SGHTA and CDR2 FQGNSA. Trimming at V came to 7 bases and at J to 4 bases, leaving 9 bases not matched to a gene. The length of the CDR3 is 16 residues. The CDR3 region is CASNRLAGGQGYEQYF. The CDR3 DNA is TGTGCCAGCAACCGACTAGCGGGGGGGCAGGGGTACGAGCAGTACTTC. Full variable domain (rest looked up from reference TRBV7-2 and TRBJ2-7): GAGVSQSPSNKVTEKGKDVELRCDPISGHTALYWYRQSLGQGLEFLIYFQGNSAPDKSGLPSDRFSAERTGGSVSTLTIQRTQQEDSAVYLCASNRLAGGQGYEQYFGPGTRLTVT.

The CDR3 bases are TGCGCCAGCACCTATACTAGCGGGGGTTACGGGGAGCTGTTTTTT. Protein: CASTYTSGGYGELFF. This sequence joins TRBV5-1 and TRBJ2-2, with 11 bases that match TRBD2. This CDR3 contains 15 residues. The J segment lost 7 bases and the V segment lost 6 bases, leaving 8 bases of the junction unmatched. CDR1 is SGHRS and CDR2 is YFSETQ in the germline V gene.

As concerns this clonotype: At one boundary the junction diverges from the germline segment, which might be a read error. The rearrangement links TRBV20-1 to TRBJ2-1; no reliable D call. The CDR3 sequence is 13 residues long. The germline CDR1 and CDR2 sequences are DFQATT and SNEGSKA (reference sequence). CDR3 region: CSAPFSRSNGQFF. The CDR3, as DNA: TGCAGTGCACCATTTTCGAGGAGCAATGGGCAGTTCTTC.

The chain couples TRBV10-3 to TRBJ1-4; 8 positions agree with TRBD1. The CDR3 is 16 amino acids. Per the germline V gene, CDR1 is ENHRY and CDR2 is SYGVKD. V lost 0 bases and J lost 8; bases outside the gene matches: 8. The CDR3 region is CAISESTLTGEEKLFF. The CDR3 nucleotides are TGTGCCATCAGTGAGTCAACTTTGACAGGGGAAGAAAAACTGTTTTTT.

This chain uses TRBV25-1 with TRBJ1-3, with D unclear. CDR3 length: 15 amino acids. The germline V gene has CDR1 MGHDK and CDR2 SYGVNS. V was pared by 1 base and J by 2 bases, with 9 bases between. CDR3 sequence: CASSEFKGTGNTIYF. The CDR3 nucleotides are TGTGCCAGCAGTGAATTCAAGGGAACTGGAAACACCATATATTTT.

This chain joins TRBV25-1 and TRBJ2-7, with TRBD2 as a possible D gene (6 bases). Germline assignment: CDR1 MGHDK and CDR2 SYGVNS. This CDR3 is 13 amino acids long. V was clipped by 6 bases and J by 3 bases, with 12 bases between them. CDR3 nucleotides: TGTGCCAGCAGACGGGGGAGCGGCTACGAGCAGTACTTC. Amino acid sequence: CASRRGSGYEQYF.

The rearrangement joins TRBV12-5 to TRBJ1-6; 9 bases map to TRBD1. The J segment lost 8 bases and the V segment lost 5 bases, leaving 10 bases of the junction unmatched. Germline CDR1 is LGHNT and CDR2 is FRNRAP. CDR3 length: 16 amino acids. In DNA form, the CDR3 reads TGTGCTAGTGGTGAGAAGCTCCGGGACAGGGATTCACCCCTCCACTTT. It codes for CASGEKLRDRDSPLHF.

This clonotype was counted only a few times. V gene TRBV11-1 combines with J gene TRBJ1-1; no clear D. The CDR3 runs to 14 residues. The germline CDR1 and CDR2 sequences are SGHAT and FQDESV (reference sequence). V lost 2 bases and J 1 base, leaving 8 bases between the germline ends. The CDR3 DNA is TGTGCCAGCAGCTTATCGTTGGCGAACACTGAAGCTTTCTTT. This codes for CASSLSLANTEAFF.

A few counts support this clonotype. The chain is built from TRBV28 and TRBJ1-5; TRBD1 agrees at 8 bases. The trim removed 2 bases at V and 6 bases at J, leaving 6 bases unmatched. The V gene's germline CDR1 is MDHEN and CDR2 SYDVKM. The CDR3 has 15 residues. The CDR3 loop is CASSLGTGRRQPQHF. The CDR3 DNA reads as TGTGCCAGCAGTTTAGGGACAGGCCGTCGTCAGCCCCAGCATTTT.

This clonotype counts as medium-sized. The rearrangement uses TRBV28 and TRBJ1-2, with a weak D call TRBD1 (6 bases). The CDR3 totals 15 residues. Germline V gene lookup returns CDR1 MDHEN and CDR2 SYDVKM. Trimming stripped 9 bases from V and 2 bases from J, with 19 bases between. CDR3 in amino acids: CASLTGPGGNYGYTF. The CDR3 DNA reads TGTGCCAGTTTAACAGGGCCGGGCGGGAACTATGGCTACACCTTC.

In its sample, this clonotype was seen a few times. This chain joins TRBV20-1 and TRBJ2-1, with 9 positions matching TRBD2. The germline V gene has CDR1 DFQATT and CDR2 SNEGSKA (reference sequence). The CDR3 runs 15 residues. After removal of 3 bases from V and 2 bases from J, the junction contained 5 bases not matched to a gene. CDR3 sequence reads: CSASRSSGTYNEQFF. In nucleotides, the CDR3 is TGCAGTGCTAGTAGGTCTAGCGGGACCTACAATGAGCAGTTCTTC.

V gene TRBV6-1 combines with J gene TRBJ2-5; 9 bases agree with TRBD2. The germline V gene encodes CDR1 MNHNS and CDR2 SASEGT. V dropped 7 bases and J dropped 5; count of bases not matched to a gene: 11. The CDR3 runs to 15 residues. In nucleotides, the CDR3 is TGTGCCAGCACGCCCAAGCGGGGGGCTGGGGAGACCCAGTACTTC. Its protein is CASTPKRGAGETQYF.

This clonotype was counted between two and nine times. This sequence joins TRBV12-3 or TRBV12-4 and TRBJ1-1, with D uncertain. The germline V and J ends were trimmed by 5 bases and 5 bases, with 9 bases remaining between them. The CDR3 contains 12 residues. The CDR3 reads CASSIKRTEAFF. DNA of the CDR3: TGTGCCAGCAGTATAAAGCGGACTGAAGCTTTCTTT.

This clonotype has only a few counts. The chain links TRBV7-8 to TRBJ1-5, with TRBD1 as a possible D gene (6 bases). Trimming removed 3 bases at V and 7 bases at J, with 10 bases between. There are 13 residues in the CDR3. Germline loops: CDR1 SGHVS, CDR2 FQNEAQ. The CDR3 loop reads CASSFGQIQPQHF. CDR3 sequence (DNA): TGTGCCAGCAGCTTTGGACAGATCCAGCCCCAGCATTTT. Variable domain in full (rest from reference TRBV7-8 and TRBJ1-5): GAGVSQSPRYKVAKRGQDVALRCDPISGHVSLFWYQQALGQGPEFLTYFQNEAQLDKSGLPSDRFFAERPEGSVSTLKIQRTQQEDSAVYLCASSFGQIQPQHFGDGTRLSIL.

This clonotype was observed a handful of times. CDR3 in amino acids: CASRIPGRETQYF. CDR3 in DNA: TGTGCCAGCAGAATTCCGGGTAGAGAGACCCAGTACTTC. The V and J genes are TRBV6-1 and TRBJ2-5, with D unresolved. The CDR3 covers 13 residues. Between the trimmed V and J ends, which lost 6 bases and 4 bases, there was a span of 12 bases. Germline CDR1 reads MNHNS; CDR2 reads SASEGT.

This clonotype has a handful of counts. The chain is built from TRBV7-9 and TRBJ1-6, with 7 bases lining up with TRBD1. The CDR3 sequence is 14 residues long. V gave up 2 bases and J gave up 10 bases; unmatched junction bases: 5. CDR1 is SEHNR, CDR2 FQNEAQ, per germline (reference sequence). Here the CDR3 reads CASSLREGASPLHF. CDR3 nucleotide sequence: TGTGCCAGCAGCTTAAGGGAGGGGGCCTCACCCCTCCACTTT. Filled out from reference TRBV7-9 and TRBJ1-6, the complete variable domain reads DTGVSQNPRHKITKRGQNVTFRCDPISEHNRLYWYRQTLGQGPEFLTYFQNEAQLEKSRLLSDRFSAERPKGSFSTLEIQRTEQGDSAMYLCASSLREGASPLHFGNGTRLTVT.

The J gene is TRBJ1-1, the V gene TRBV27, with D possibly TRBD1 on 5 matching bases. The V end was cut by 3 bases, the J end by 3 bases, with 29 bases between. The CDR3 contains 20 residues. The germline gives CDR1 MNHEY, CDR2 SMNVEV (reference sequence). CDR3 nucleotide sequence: TGTGCCAGCAGTTTCCCCTCAGGGTTGGGGCGAGCACCAAAATACACTGAAGCTTTCTTT. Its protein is CASSFPSGLGRAPKYTEAFF.